The T cell receptor beta chain under discussion was sequenced for a study of OX40 agonist ivuxolimab in advanced cancers. Study-wide results and caveats: At 0.1 to 3.0 mg/kg, CD4+ and CD8+ blood T cells expanded clonally by week 6.

Worth noting for this clone: Its cognate antigen is unknown.

Profiling relied on immunoSEQ multiplex PCR, and the TCRdb table lists in-frame clones only, not all of them. This table has some 62,000 clones, roughly nine tenths appearing once. The source of this sequence is an adult with an advanced solid tumor such as melanoma, head and neck, liver or kidney cancer. This specimen consisted of CD4+ or CD8+ T cells sorted from blood, obtained in a trial of the OX40 agonist ivuxolimab.

CDR3: CSVRGGETQYF. The CDR3, as DNA: TGCAGCGTCAGGGGTGGGGAGACCCAGTACTTC. The V gene is TRBV29-1, the J gene TRBJ2-5, with D tentatively TRBD1 (6 bases). The ends were cut back, 6 bases at V and 5 bases at J, with 10 bases in the middle. Germline-derived CDR1 and CDR2 are SQVTM and ANQGSEA. The CDR3 runs 11 residues.